The entry that follows covers one TCR beta chain sequence. These data are taken from a study of blood T cell repertoires in COVID-19. In the original workflow: Estimation of nucleated cell counts was performed using reference gene primer amplification. Method: immunoSEQ multiplex PCR; TCRdb's copy keeps in-frame clones and lacks some. V and J calls and clone size are given by that table; D and trimming were obtained from the DNA. This table has 70,000 to 85,000 clones, 87% appearing once. V dropped 7 bases and J dropped 6 bases, with 15 bases sitting between them. From germline, CDR1 is SNHLY and CDR2 FYNNEI. The CDR3 runs 13 residues.

The chain carries TRBV2 and TRBJ1-1, with unresolved D. This TCR was recovered from a woman aged 45-60 years with active or convalescent COVID-19. Sequencing was done on a sample of peripheral blood. The CDR3 protein is CASNPQVGAEAFF. DNA for the CDR3: TGTGCCAGCAACCCCCAGGTGGGAGCTGAAGCTTTCTTT.